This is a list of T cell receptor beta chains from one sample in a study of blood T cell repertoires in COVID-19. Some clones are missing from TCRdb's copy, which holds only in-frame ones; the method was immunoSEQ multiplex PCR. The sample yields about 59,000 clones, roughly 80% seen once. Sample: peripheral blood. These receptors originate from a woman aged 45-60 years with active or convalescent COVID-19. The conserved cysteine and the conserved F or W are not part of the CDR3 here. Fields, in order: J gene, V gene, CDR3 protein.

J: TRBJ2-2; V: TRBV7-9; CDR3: ASSLGQGSTGELF
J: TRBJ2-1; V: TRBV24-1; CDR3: ATSDQYRTPRQGGSYNEQF
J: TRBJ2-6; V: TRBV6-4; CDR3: ASSGTGGLGANVLT
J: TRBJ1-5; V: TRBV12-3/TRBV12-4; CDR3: ASSSGNQPQH
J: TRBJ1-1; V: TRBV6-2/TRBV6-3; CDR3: ASSSRTGSTEAF
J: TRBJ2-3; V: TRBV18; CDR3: ASSTWAGQGTDTQY
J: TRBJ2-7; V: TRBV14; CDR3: ASSQMGSGRAHEQY
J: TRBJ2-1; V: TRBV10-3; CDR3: AITQQGADEQF
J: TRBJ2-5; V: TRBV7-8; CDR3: ASSSIRTGGSETQY
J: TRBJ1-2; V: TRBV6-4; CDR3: ASSDSSLGNYGYT
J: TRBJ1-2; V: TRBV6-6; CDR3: ASSSDSRNYGYT